These 20 T cell receptor beta chains originate from one sample sequenced in a study of blood T cell repertoires in COVID-19. Profiled with immunoSEQ multiplex PCR; TCRdb holds only in-frame clones, not every one. The sample includes 85,000 to 90,000 clones, around 86% of them seen just once. The specimen was peripheral blood. The receptor set was obtained from a human donor in a cohort sampled during active COVID-19.

The chain has TRBV7-6 and TRBJ2-2; D may be TRBD1 (6 bases). Trimming took off 3 bases at V and 5 bases at J, with 13 bases between the two ends. This CDR3 is built from 15 residues. CDR1 SGHVS and CDR2 FNYEAQ come from the germline V gene. The CDR3 is CASSFRDMTTGELFF. The CDR3 bases are TGTGCCAGCAGCTTTAGGGACATGACTACCGGGGAGCTGTTTTTT.

The J gene is TRBJ1-1, the V gene TRBV21-1. TRBV21-1 represents a pseudogene. The CDR3 totals 14 residues. The CDR3: CASSSKLLNTEAFF. The CDR3 DNA is TGTGCCAGCAGTTCCAAACTCCTGAACACTGAAGCTTTCTTT.

This chain links TRBV7-2 with TRBJ2-7; D perhaps matches TRBD2 (6 bases). The CDR3 runs to 18 residues. The V gene lost 5 bases and the J gene lost 0 bases, with 23 bases spanning the gap. The germline CDR1 and CDR2 sequences are SGHTA and FQGNSA. CDR3 DNA: TGTGCCAGCAGCCCCCCCGGTCTAGCGATCCTACCCTCCTACGAGCAGTACTTC. Its translation: CASSPPGLAILPSYEQYF.

The chain is built from TRBV7-2 and TRBJ2-5; 11 bases agree with TRBD2. Germline CDR1 and CDR2: SGHTA and FQGNSA. Unmatched junction bases numbered 8, after V lost 5 bases and J lost 0 bases. The CDR3 runs 17 residues. CDR3 coding DNA: TGTGCCAGCAGCGTGGGACTAGCGGTGGGGTACCAAGAGACCCAGTACTTC. This sequence encodes CASSVGLAVGYQETQYF.

This clone showed up just once. This chain links TRBV6-2 or TRBV6-3 with TRBJ2-1, with 7 bases lining up with TRBD1. V trimming: 4 bases; J trimming: 0 bases; junction bases outside the gene matches: 0. Germline V CDR1 and CDR2: MNHEY, SVGEGT. This CDR3 is built from 14 residues. CDR3 sequence reads: CASSWDSSYNEQFF. CDR3 DNA sequence: TGTGCCAGCAGTTGGGACAGCTCCTACAATGAGCAGTTCTTC.

Here the CDR3 reads CASSLARTGGTGYTF. For the CDR3, the DNA is TGTGCCAGCAGCCTAGCCCGTACAGGGGGCACTGGCTACACCTTC. This chain joins TRBV14 and TRBJ1-2, with TRBD1 identical over 9 bases. With V trimmed by 4 bases and J by 7 bases, 10 bases remained unmatched. Per germline, CDR1 SGHDN and CDR2 FVKESK. This CDR3 comprises 15 residues.

The CDR3 here is CASSSHNTEAFF. CDR3 nucleotide sequence: TGTGCCAGCAGTTCACATAACACTGAAGCTTTCTTT. The chain uses TRBV28 and TRBJ1-1; unclear D gene. Trimming left V 4 bases short and J 2 bases short, with 5 bases between. Looked up from germline, CDR1 is MDHEN and CDR2 is SYDVKM. This CDR3 has 12 amino acids.

The V call is TRBV11-2, the J call TRBJ2-7; possibly TRBD1 for D (6 bases). The V end was cut by 5 bases, the J end by 5 bases, with 22 bases between. CDR1 and CDR2 from the germline V gene are SGHAT and FQNNGV. There are 16 residues in the CDR3. The CDR3 nucleotides are TGTGCCAGCAGCCCTTCTGGGACACCGGGGATCCACGAGCAGTACTTC. Its protein is CASSPSGTPGIHEQYF.

The chain has TRBV27 and TRBJ2-3; D not resolved. The CDR3 is 14 amino acids. Trimming took 5 bases from V and 2 from J, leaving 11 bases between them. The germline gives CDR1 MNHEY, CDR2 SMNVEV (reference sequence). The CDR3 bases are TGTGCCAGCAGTGAAGCACGACACACAGATACGCAGTATTTT. The encoded protein is CASSEARHTDTQYF.

The CDR3 sequence: CASSRDSEAFF. CDR3 in DNA: TGTGCCAGCAGCCGGGACAGTGAAGCTTTCTTT. The rearrangement joins TRBV7-9 to TRBJ1-1; 7 nucleotides match TRBD1. CDR3 length: 11 amino acids. J was trimmed by 7 bases and V by 5 bases; bases with no gene match: 1. Germline V CDR1 and CDR2: SEHNR, FQNEAQ (reference sequence).

This clone has only one observation. The rearrangement links TRBV10-1 to TRBJ2-7; D call uncertain. The CDR3 spans 15 residues. The germline CDR1 and CDR2 sequences are WNHNN and SYGVQD (reference sequence). V lost 0 bases, J lost 2 bases, and 11 bases lay in between. The CDR3 bases are TGCGCCAGCAGTGAGTCGGCAGGCTCGGCCTACGAGCAGTACTTC. Translated, it gives CASSESAGSAYEQYF.

The gene calls are TRBV14 and TRBJ1-1; D not resolved. Germline V gives CDR1 SGHDN, CDR2 FVKESK. V was trimmed by 4 bases and J by 6 bases, leaving 6 bases between them. This CDR3 is built from 11 residues. The CDR3 region has the DNA TGTGCCAGCAGCCGGTCGGCTGAAGCTTTCTTT. This gives the protein CASSRSAEAFF.

This sequence joins TRBV7-2 and TRBJ1-5; TRBD1 is a possible D gene (5 bases). Germline V CDR1 and CDR2: SGHTA, FQGNSA. The CDR3 covers 14 residues. The V end lost 5 bases, the J end lost 5 bases, and 13 bases lay between the germline ends. CDR3 sequence: CASSLEGYYQPQHF. For the CDR3, the DNA is TGTGCCAGCAGCCTAGAGGGGTATTATCAGCCCCAGCATTTT.

V gene TRBV15 combines with J gene TRBJ1-5; D not resolved. V lost 0 bases, J lost 3 bases, and 6 bases lay in between. The length of the CDR3 is 14 residues. Germline V gene data show CDR1 as LNHNV and CDR2 as YYDKDF (reference sequence). The CDR3 reads CATSRDAVNQPQHF. In DNA, the CDR3 is TGTGCCACCAGCAGAGATGCGGTCAATCAGCCCCAGCATTTT.

The V call is TRBV24-1, the J call TRBJ2-3; 9 bases line up with TRBD2. Germline assignment: CDR1 KGHDR and CDR2 SFDVKD. With V trimmed by 4 bases and J by 0 bases, 7 bases remained unmatched. The CDR3 contains 17 residues. The CDR3 DNA sequence: TGTGCCACCAGTGACTACATTACTAGCGGGAGCACAGATACGCAGTATTTT. It codes for CATSDYITSGSTDTQYF.

The chain uses TRBV16 and TRBJ1-2; TRBD1 is a possible D gene (6 bases). The germline V gene has CDR1 KGHSY and CDR2 FQNENV. V shed 0 bases and J shed 4 bases, with 15 bases lying between them. The CDR3 has 16 amino acids. CDR3 sequence: CASSQSKGRGRYGYTF. In DNA, the CDR3 is TGTGCCAGCAGCCAATCGAAAGGCAGGGGTCGCTATGGCTACACCTTC.

The chain carries TRBV3-1 (or the pseudogene TRBV3-2) and TRBJ2-1; 13 bases are shared with TRBD2. Trimming cost V 4 bases and J 6 bases; bases outside gene matches: 3. The CDR3 runs to 15 residues. Germline lookup yields CDR1 LGHDT and CDR2 YNNKEL (reference sequence). The CDR3: CASSPTSGGFNEQFF. CDR3 in DNA: TGTGCCAGCAGCCCGACTAGCGGGGGGTTCAATGAGCAGTTCTTC.

The gene calls are TRBV5-1 and TRBJ1-1, with D hard to call. V lost 1 base, J lost 5 bases, and 12 bases lay in between. The CDR3 is 14 amino acids. Germline assignment: CDR1 SGHRS and CDR2 YFSETQ. The CDR3 here is CASSLTWGDTEAFF. The CDR3 nucleotides are TGCGCCAGCAGCTTGACGTGGGGAGATACTGAAGCTTTCTTT.

The CDR3 DNA is TGTGCCAGCAGCGAAGGGACTACATCCTACAATGAGCAGTTCTTC. Protein: CASSEGTTSYNEQFF. The chain carries TRBV9 and TRBJ2-1, with 7 bases that match TRBD2. J gave up 1 base and V 3 bases, and 4 bases lay outside the gene matches. This CDR3 spans 15 amino acids. Germline loops: CDR1 SGDLS, CDR2 YYNGEE.

This clone was observed once. V and J are TRBV12-3 or TRBV12-4 and TRBJ1-4; TRBD1 aligns across 7 bases. Unmatched junction bases numbered 3, after V lost 6 bases and J lost 8 bases. The length of the CDR3 is 12 residues. CDR3 DNA: TGTGCCAGCAGACAGGGGTGGGAAAAACTGTTTTTT. As protein: CASRQGWEKLFF.